What follows are 31 T cell receptor beta chains derived from one specimen sequenced in a study of neurological immune-mediated disorders. MiXCR was run by TCRdb on the 5' RACE reads, yielding one entry per CDR3 protein. The sample lists about 50,000 distinct CDR3 sequences; roughly 3% were seen once. Specimen: PBMCs. These TCRs come from a woman in her 50s with multiple sclerosis.

This clonotype turned up a few times. This chain links TRBV30 with TRBJ2-7; D is undetermined. The length of the CDR3 is 12 residues. Germline V lookup: CDR1 GTSNPN, CDR2 SVGIG (reference sequence). The V gene lost 4 bases and the J gene lost 2 bases, with 9 bases spanning the gap. This CDR3 reads CAWIETPYEQYF. In DNA, the CDR3 is TGTGCCTGGATCGAGACCCCCTACGAGCAGTACTTC.

This clonotype was seen ten or more times. The V call is TRBV12-3 or TRBV12-4, the J call TRBJ2-3; 7 nucleotides match TRBD2. CDR3 length: 15 amino acids. V shed 7 bases and J 6 bases; nucleotides not matched to a gene: 13. CDR3 residues: CASTQGLVPHDTQYF. The CDR3 DNA follows: TGTGCCAGCACCCAAGGACTAGTGCCGCATGATACGCAGTATTTT.

This clonotype was counted ten times or more. The rearrangement links TRBV7-8 to TRBJ1-1, with 9 bases that match TRBD1. V trimming: 0 bases; J trimming: 2 bases; junction bases outside the gene matches: 7. Germline V lookup: CDR1 SGHVS, CDR2 FQNEAQ. CDR3 size: 17 residues. CDR3 sequence reads: CASSLALGDRVNTEAFF. CDR3 bases: TGTGCCAGCAGCTTAGCGCTTGGGGACAGGGTTAACACTGAAGCTTTCTTT.

This clonotype has at least ten counts. The rearrangement links TRBV7-9 to TRBJ2-1; TRBD2 aligns across 9 bases. Germline V gene data show CDR1 as SEHNR and CDR2 as FQNEAQ (reference sequence). This CDR3 comprises 15 residues. The V gene end was trimmed by 5 bases and the J gene end by 6 bases; junction bases not matched to a gene: 8. CDR3 region: CASSAGLAWSNEQFF. The CDR3 DNA reads TGTGCCAGCAGCGCAGGACTAGCGTGGTCCAATGAGCAGTTCTTC.

This clonotype appeared many times. This chain joins TRBV7-2 and TRBJ1-4, with a tentative D call TRBD1 (6 bases). Germline V gives CDR1 SGHTA, CDR2 FQGNSA. Trimming stripped 2 bases from V and 8 bases from J, with 12 bases between. This CDR3 contains 14 residues. The CDR3: CASSLIGQREKLFF. As DNA, the CDR3 is TGTGCCAGCAGCTTAATCGGACAGCGAGAAAAACTGTTTTTT. Full variable domain (remainder filled in from reference TRBV7-2 and TRBJ1-4): GAGVSQSPSNKVTEKGKDVELRCDPISGHTALYWYRQSLGQGLEFLIYFQGNSAPDKSGLPSDRFSAERTGGSVSTLTIQRTQQEDSAVYLCASSLIGQREKLFFGSGTQLSVL.

Remarks on this clonotype: This may stem from a read error, because a much larger clone lies one nucleotide away. The chain uses TRBV10-1 and TRBJ2-3, with a weak D call TRBD1 (5 bases). Germline CDR1 and CDR2: WNHNN and SYGVQD (reference sequence). Deletions cut 9 bases from V and 3 bases from J, with 25 bases between. The CDR3 length is 17 residues. In DNA, the CDR3 is TGCGCCAGGATCTCGCGCTCGGAAGGGGTGGGGACAGATACGCAGTATTTT. Amino acid sequence: CARISRSEGVGTDTQYF.

This clonotype was picked up many times. CDR3 DNA sequence: TGTGCCATCAGTGAGGGGACAGTTACTAACTATGGCTACACCTTC. This codes for CAISEGTVTNYGYTF. The chain combines TRBV10-3 with TRBJ1-2, with 7 bases lining up with TRBD1. Trimming removed 2 bases from V and 0 bases from J; junction bases left unmatched: 3. The CDR3 runs 15 residues. Germline V gene lookup returns CDR1 ENHRY and CDR2 SYGVKD.

This clonotype was seen many times. A junction end diverges from the germline sequence, so it may reflect a read error. This CDR3 is CSARDGVVGELFF. The CDR3 nucleotides are TGCAGTGCCAGAGATGGGGTGGTCGGGGAGCTGTTTTTT. The genes are TRBV20-1 and TRBJ2-2, with D hard to call. The CDR3 totals 13 residues. Germline V gives CDR1 DFQATT, CDR2 SNEGSKA (reference sequence).

There are many counts of this clonotype. The rearrangement uses TRBV5-1 and TRBJ1-1; D is unresolved. The germline V gene has CDR1 SGHRS and CDR2 YFSETQ. V gave up 4 bases and J gave up 1 base, with 8 bases separating them. CDR3 length: 13 amino acids. This CDR3 is CASSALQNTEAFF. DNA of the CDR3: TGCGCCAGCAGCGCCCTACAGAACACTGAAGCTTTCTTT. Supplemented by reference TRBV5-1 and TRBJ1-1, the full variable domain reads KAGVTQTPRYLIKTRGQQVTLSCSPISGHRSVSWYQQTPGQGLQFLFEYFSETQRNKGNFPGRFSGRQFSNSRSEMNVSTLELGDSALYLCASSALQNTEAFFGQGTRLTVV.

This clonotype was recorded at least ten times. The chain is built from TRBV20-1 and TRBJ2-3; D is unclear. From germline, CDR1 is DFQATT and CDR2 SNEGSKA (reference sequence). The CDR3 is 12 residues long. V was pared by 5 bases and J by 1 base, with 7 bases between. CDR3 amino acids: CSALSGTDTQYF. CDR3 DNA: TGCAGTGCTTTAAGCGGCACAGATACGCAGTATTTT.

This clonotype was detected many times. The gene calls are TRBV5-1 and TRBJ2-3, with a tentative D call TRBD2 (6 bases). This CDR3 comprises 16 residues. Trimming stripped 0 bases from V and 3 bases from J, with 14 bases between. Per germline, CDR1 SGHRS and CDR2 YFSETQ. The CDR3 is CASSLAGRGATDTQYF. For the CDR3, the DNA is TGCGCCAGCAGCTTGGCCGGGCGGGGTGCAACAGATACGCAGTATTTT.

The V call is TRBV20-1, the J call TRBJ2-1, with TRBD1 matching over 7 bases. CDR1 is DFQATT and CDR2 is SNEGSKA in the germline V gene (reference sequence). Trimming cost V 7 bases and J 1 base; bases outside gene matches: 7. The CDR3 sequence is 14 residues long. CDR3 loop: CSVPGQTSYNEQFF. CDR3 sequence (DNA): TGCAGTGTTCCGGGACAGACTTCCTACAATGAGCAGTTCTTC.

The table lists this clonotype with many counts. A much larger clone differs by one base, so this may be a read error. V gene TRBV20-1 combines with J gene TRBJ1-5, with a tentative D call TRBD1 (5 bases). V dropped 2 bases and J dropped 6 bases, with 14 bases sitting between them. The CDR3 consists of 14 residues. Germline V CDR1 and CDR2: DFQATT, SNEGSKA (reference sequence). CDR3: CSARRGKGGQPQHF. The CDR3 bases are TGCAGTGCTAGAAGGGGAAAGGGAGGTCAGCCCCAGCATTTT.

This clonotype was counted many times. This chain links TRBV7-2 with TRBJ2-6; 7 bases match TRBD1. The J segment lost 1 base and the V segment lost 1 base, leaving 10 bases of the junction unmatched. Germline-derived CDR1 and CDR2 are SGHTA and FQGNSA. This CDR3 is 19 amino acids long. CDR3 DNA: TGTGCCAGCAGCTTAGATATTGTGAGACAGGGTTCTGGGGCCAACGTCCTGACTTTC. Its translation is CASSLDIVRQGSGANVLTF.

The table lists this clonotype with many counts. V gene TRBV6-5 combines with J gene TRBJ1-5, with TRBD1 matching over 7 bases. Germline V gene data show CDR1 as MNHEY and CDR2 as SVGAGI. V lost 6 bases to trimming and J lost 5 bases; unmatched junction nucleotides: 7. CDR3 size: 14 residues. Here the CDR3 reads CASRLGQPYQPQHF. The CDR3 DNA follows: TGTGCCAGCAGGCTGGGACAGCCCTATCAGCCCCAGCATTTT.

The sample holds a few counts of this clonotype. The genes are TRBV14 and TRBJ2-7; D assignment may be TRBD1 or TRBD2 (5 bases each). V dropped 8 bases and J dropped 6 bases, with 14 bases sitting between them. Germline CDR1 and CDR2: SGHDN and FVKESK. The CDR3 sequence is 12 residues long. DNA for the CDR3: TGTGCCAGCGGGGGTAGTAGATTCGAGCAGTACTTC. This sequence encodes CASGGSRFEQYF.

The table lists this clonotype with many counts. The V and J genes are TRBV29-1 and TRBJ2-5; no reliable D call. V gave up 4 bases and J gave up 7 bases, with 16 bases separating them. Germline V lookup: CDR1 SQVTM, CDR2 ANQGSEA. CDR3 length equals 13 residues. The CDR3 nucleotides are TGCAGCGTTGGTCTGGAAAACCTTGGGACCCAGTACTTC. The encoded protein is CSVGLENLGTQYF.

This clonotype occurred many times. This CDR3 reads CSASGGYARETQYF. The CDR3 coding sequence is TGCAGTGCTAGCGGCGGATATGCCCGGGAGACCCAGTACTTC. The chain recombines TRBV20-1 with TRBJ2-5; D is uncertain. V shed 3 bases and J shed 5 bases, with 16 bases lying between them. Germline CDR1 DFQATT, CDR2 SNEGSKA (reference sequence). The CDR3 has 14 residues.

This clonotype was counted ten times or more. V and J are TRBV6-1 and TRBJ2-2, with D unresolved. Germline V CDR1 and CDR2: MNHNS, SASEGT. This CDR3 contains 13 residues. With 3 bases removed from V and 2 bases from J, the gap between germline ends came to 4 bases. The CDR3, as DNA: TGTGCCAGCAGTGAGGGTAACACCGGGGAGCTGTTTTTT. This sequence encodes CASSEGNTGELFF.

This clonotype has a count of ten or more. The rearrangement links TRBV7-2 to TRBJ1-5; D gene unclear. Trimming removed 1 base at V and 7 bases at J, with 5 bases between. Germline assignment: CDR1 SGHTA and CDR2 FQGNSA. This CDR3 is built from 12 residues. In DNA, the CDR3 is TGTGCCAGCAGCTTAGAATTCCAGCCCCAGCATTTT. This encodes CASSLEFQPQHF.

This clonotype has at least ten counts. This chain links TRBV5-1 with TRBJ2-3; D is possibly TRBD1 or TRBD2 (6 bases each). In germline, CDR1 is SGHRS, CDR2 YFSETQ. Between the trimmed V and J ends, which lost 3 bases and 6 bases, there was a span of 20 bases. The CDR3 is 16 residues long. CDR3 in amino acids: CASSSSPGGLDDTQYF. In nucleotides, the CDR3 is TGCGCCAGCAGCTCCTCCCCCGGGGGCCTAGATGATACGCAGTATTTT. Full variable domain (remainder filled in from reference TRBV5-1 and TRBJ2-3): KAGVTQTPRYLIKTRGQQVTLSCSPISGHRSVSWYQQTPGQGLQFLFEYFSETQRNKGNFPGRFSGRQFSNSRSEMNVSTLELGDSALYLCASSSSPGGLDDTQYFGPGTRLTVL.

This clonotype was found many times. The gene calls are TRBV6-1 and TRBJ1-2, with 8 bases matching TRBD1. Germline V gene sequence: CDR1 MNHNS, CDR2 SASEGT. V shed 7 bases and J 4 bases; nucleotides not matched to a gene: 11. The CDR3 totals 15 residues. This chain's CDR3 is CASTDTGTGAYGYTF. The CDR3 DNA sequence: TGTGCCAGCACTGACACCGGGACAGGTGCCTATGGCTACACCTTC.

The table lists this clonotype with many counts. V gene TRBV20-1 combines with J gene TRBJ2-1; D possibly uses TRBD1 or TRBD2 (5 bases each). V lost 1 base to trimming and J lost 0 bases, with 16 bases between them. This CDR3 is 17 amino acids long. Germline loops: CDR1 DFQATT, CDR2 SNEGSKA (reference sequence). The CDR3 sequence: CSARVMGTLSSYNEQFF. CDR3 DNA: TGCAGTGCTAGAGTGATGGGGACGTTGAGCTCCTACAATGAGCAGTTCTTC.

In its sample, this clonotype was seen many times. The chain uses TRBV5-6 and TRBJ2-5, with a possible D match to TRBD2 (6 bases). Germline assignment: CDR1 SGHDT and CDR2 YYEEEE. V was shortened by 2 bases and J by 7 bases, with 21 bases between the two germline ends. This CDR3 contains 16 residues. The CDR3 nucleotides are TGTGCCAGCAGCTTATGGGAGGCTATGGGGGTGGGGACCCAGTACTTC. It yields the protein CASSLWEAMGVGTQYF.

The rearrangement joins TRBV6-1 to TRBJ1-2; 8 bases are a match to TRBD1. Germline V gives CDR1 MNHNS, CDR2 SASEGT. With 6 bases clipped from V and 2 bases from J, the junction kept 5 bases outside the gene matches. The CDR3 is 14 residues long. The CDR3 region has the DNA TGTGCCAGCAGCCAAGGGACAGGCAACTATGGCTACACCTTC. Protein product: CASSQGTGNYGYTF.

This clonotype was recorded at least ten times. The V gene is TRBV7-6, the J gene TRBJ1-2; D possibly corresponds to TRBD1 (6 bases). The CDR3 loop spans 13 amino acids. V dropped 1 base and J dropped 5 bases, with 8 bases sitting between them. Germline CDR1 and CDR2: SGHVS and FNYEAQ. The CDR3 bases are TGTGCCAGCAGCTTAGGAGGGGGGTATGGCTACACCTTC. It is translated as CASSLGGGYGYTF.

In this sample, this clonotype turned up many times. The chain couples TRBV4-2 to TRBJ2-5; D unresolved. Trimming took 3 bases from V and 2 from J, leaving 19 bases between them. The CDR3 is 17 amino acids. CDR1 and CDR2 (germline): LGHNA, YNFKEQ. The CDR3 DNA reads as TGTGCCAGCAGCCAGGTCCCGGTGGGGTGGGGACAAGAGACCCAGTACTTC. Translated: CASSQVPVGWGQETQYF.

The table lists this clonotype with many counts. The V and J genes are TRBV10-3 and TRBJ1-5, with D hard to call. Trimming removed 0 bases from V and 0 bases from J, with 6 bases in between. The CDR3 consists of 15 residues. Germline assignment: CDR1 ENHRY and CDR2 SYGVKD. The CDR3 DNA reads TGTGCCATCAGTGAGTCGGAACTTAGCAATCAGCCCCAGCATTTT. Amino acid sequence: CAISESELSNQPQHF.

Comments on this clonotype: This may arise from a read error, as a much more abundant clone is one base away. The final CDR3 position lacks the conserved phenylalanine or tryptophan, pointing to a likely read error. The chain recombines TRBV12-3 or TRBV12-4 with TRBJ2-3, with D possibly being TRBD2 (5 bases). The CDR3 consists of 13 residues. V was clipped by 5 bases and J by 3 bases, with 9 bases between them. DNA for the CDR3: TGTGCCAGCAGTAGACTAATAACAGATACGCAGTATTAT. Translation: CASSRLITDTQYY.

There are many counts of this clonotype. The genes are TRBV5-1 and TRBJ2-1, with 8 positions matching TRBD2. CDR3 length: 15 residues. The germline gives CDR1 SGHRS, CDR2 YFSETQ. The J segment lost 1 base and the V segment lost 7 bases, leaving 7 bases of the junction unmatched. CDR3 sequence (DNA): TGCGCCAGCGCCCCCGGGGGGGCTTCCTACAATGAGCAGTTCTTC. It translates to CASAPGGASYNEQFF.

At least ten counts were recorded for this clonotype. The chain joins TRBV5-8 to TRBJ2-2; D not resolved. The CDR3 is 12 amino acids. CDR1 and CDR2 (germline): SGHTS, YDEGEE. The V and J ends lost 4 bases and 8 bases respectively, with 9 bases between them. The CDR3 region is CASSPRVGELFF. CDR3 in DNA: TGTGCCAGCAGCCCCCGAGTGGGGGAGCTGTTTTTT.